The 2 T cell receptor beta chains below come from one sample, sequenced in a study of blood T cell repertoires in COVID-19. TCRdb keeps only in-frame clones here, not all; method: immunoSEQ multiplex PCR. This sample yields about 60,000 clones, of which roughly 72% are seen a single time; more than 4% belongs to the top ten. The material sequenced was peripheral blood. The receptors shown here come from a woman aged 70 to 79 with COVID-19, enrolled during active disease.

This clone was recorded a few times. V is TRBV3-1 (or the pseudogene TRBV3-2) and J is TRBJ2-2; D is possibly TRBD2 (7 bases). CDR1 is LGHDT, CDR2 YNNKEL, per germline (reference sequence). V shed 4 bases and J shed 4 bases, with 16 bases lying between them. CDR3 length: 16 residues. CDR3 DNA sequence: TGTGCCAGCAGCCCCCTTGCGGGGGCCCCCACCGGGGAGCTGTTTTTT. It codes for CASSPLAGAPTGELFF.

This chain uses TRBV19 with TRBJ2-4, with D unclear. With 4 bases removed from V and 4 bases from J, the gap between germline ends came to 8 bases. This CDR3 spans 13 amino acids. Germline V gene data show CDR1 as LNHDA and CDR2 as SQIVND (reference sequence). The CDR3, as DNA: TGTGCCAGTAGTAGATCGAGGAAAAACATTCAGTACTTC. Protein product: CASSRSRKNIQYF. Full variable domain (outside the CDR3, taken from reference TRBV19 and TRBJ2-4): DGGITQSPKYLFRKEGQNVTLSCEQNLNHDAMYWYRQDPGQGLRLIYYSQIVNDFQKGDIAEGYSVSREKKESFPLTVTSAQKNPTAFYLCASSRSRKNIQYFGAGTRLSVL.